These T cell receptor beta chains were read from a single sample in a study of T cell repertoires in cytomegalovirus infection. TCRdb re-analysed the reads in MiXCR, keeping a single row per CDR3 protein. In the table there are about 360,000 distinct CDR3 sequences, approximately 18% of which are singletons. What was sequenced was PBMCs. The receptor source for this set is a human donor in good health (CMV status not recorded). Some clones in this sample may be carry-over from other donors' samples. Each CDR3 is given with its conserved first and last residue. Fields, in order: CDR3 length, clone size, V gene, D gene, J gene, CDR3 protein, CDR3 DNA. The D gene is left open where the match is weak. Expanded clones are given a class, and other clones once, few, many or no size at all.

cdr3_length: 17
clone_size: NA
v_call: TRBV27
d_call: NA
j_call: TRBJ2-1
cdr3_aa: CASSLSLFRGLDNEQFF
cdr3_nt: TGTGCCAGCAGTTTATCTCTGTTTAGGGGACTCGACAATGAGCAGTTCTTC

cdr3_length: 13
clone_size: few
v_call: TRBV7-9
d_call: TRBD1
j_call: TRBJ1-1
cdr3_aa: CASSYGQGTEAFF
cdr3_nt: TGTGCCAGCAGCTACGGACAGGGCACTGAAGCTTTCTTT

cdr3_length: 15
clone_size: NA
v_call: TRBV4-1
d_call: NA
j_call: TRBJ2-3
cdr3_aa: CASSQDLSTTDTQYF
cdr3_nt: TGCGCCAGCAGCCAAGATCTAAGTACAACAGATACGCAGTATTTT

cdr3_length: 13
clone_size: NA
v_call: TRBV2
d_call: TRBD2
j_call: TRBJ2-3
cdr3_aa: CASRLAGADTQYF
cdr3_nt: TGTGCCAGCAGACTAGCGGGCGCAGATACGCAGTATTTT

cdr3_length: 13
clone_size: many
v_call: TRBV7-2
d_call: NA
j_call: TRBJ2-3
cdr3_aa: CASSPSVGDTQYF
cdr3_nt: TGTGCCAGCAGCCCAAGTGTCGGCGATACGCAGTATTTT

cdr3_length: 14
clone_size: NA
v_call: TRBV6-2/TRBV6-3
d_call: NA
j_call: TRBJ2-1
cdr3_aa: CASRPGRAYNEQFF
cdr3_nt: TGTGCCAGCAGACCCGGTCGCGCCTACAATGAGCAGTTCTTC

cdr3_length: 16
clone_size: NA
v_call: TRBV14
d_call: NA
j_call: TRBJ1-1
cdr3_aa: CASSQDPWGRNTEAFF
cdr3_nt: TGTGCCAGCAGCCAAGATCCCTGGGGCCGCAACACTGAAGCTTTCTTT

cdr3_length: 15
clone_size: many
v_call: TRBV6-1
d_call: NA
j_call: TRBJ2-1
cdr3_aa: CASSDRGPRQGEQFF
cdr3_nt: TGTGCCAGCAGTGATAGAGGGCCTCGCCAGGGGGAGCAGTTCTTC

cdr3_length: 14
clone_size: many
v_call: TRBV7-2
d_call: NA
j_call: TRBJ2-5
cdr3_aa: CASSRGRDQETQYF
cdr3_nt: TGTGCCAGCAGTCGTGGTCGGGACCAAGAGACCCAGTACTTC

cdr3_length: 15
clone_size: NA
v_call: TRBV18
d_call: TRBD2
j_call: TRBJ2-1
cdr3_aa: CASSPRSGRGDEQFF
cdr3_nt: TGTGCCAGCTCACCAAGGAGCGGGAGAGGCGATGAGCAGTTCTTC

cdr3_length: 12
clone_size: many
v_call: TRBV7-8
d_call: TRBD2
j_call: TRBJ2-1
cdr3_aa: CASSLQGGEQFF
cdr3_nt: TGTGCCAGCAGCCTCCAGGGAGGGGAGCAGTTCTTC

cdr3_length: 15
clone_size: few
v_call: TRBV2
d_call: NA
j_call: TRBJ1-5
cdr3_aa: CASKLGTGSNQPQHF
cdr3_nt: TGTGCCAGCAAACTCGGGACGGGTAGCAATCAGCCCCAGCATTTT

cdr3_length: 14
clone_size: few
v_call: TRBV6-1
d_call: NA
j_call: TRBJ1-6
cdr3_aa: CASMQGPYNSPLHF
cdr3_nt: TGTGCCAGCATGCAGGGTCCCTATAATTCACCCCTCCACTTT

cdr3_length: 14
clone_size: few
v_call: TRBV10-3
d_call: NA
j_call: TRBJ2-3
cdr3_aa: CATRASEKGDTQYF
cdr3_nt: TGTGCCACCCGAGCTAGCGAGAAAGGAGATACGCAGTATTTT

cdr3_length: 15
clone_size: NA
v_call: TRBV27
d_call: TRBD1
j_call: TRBJ1-5
cdr3_aa: CASSPGTGRYQPQHF
cdr3_nt: TGTGCCAGCAGTCCGGGGACAGGGAGGTATCAGCCCCAGCATTTT

cdr3_length: 15
clone_size: NA
v_call: TRBV7-9
d_call: NA
j_call: TRBJ1-1
cdr3_aa: CASSLPLMGNTEAFF
cdr3_nt: TGTGCCAGCAGCTTACCTCTCATGGGAAACACTGAAGCTTTCTTT

cdr3_length: 15
clone_size: NA
v_call: TRBV6-1
d_call: NA
j_call: TRBJ1-5
cdr3_aa: CASSEGRTDNQPQHF
cdr3_nt: TGTGCCAGCAGTGAAGGGAGAACAGACAATCAGCCCCAGCATTTT

cdr3_length: 14
clone_size: few
v_call: TRBV2
d_call: NA
j_call: TRBJ1-1
cdr3_aa: CASGGTGTNTEAFF
cdr3_nt: TGTGCCAGCGGGGGCACAGGGACCAACACTGAAGCTTTCTTT

cdr3_length: 14
clone_size: few
v_call: TRBV7-2
d_call: NA
j_call: TRBJ2-7
cdr3_aa: CASSARSQGHEQYF
cdr3_nt: TGTGCCAGCAGCGCAAGATCCCAGGGCCACGAGCAGTACTTC

cdr3_length: 16
clone_size: many
v_call: TRBV24-1
d_call: NA
j_call: TRBJ1-5
cdr3_aa: CATSDTGSASNQPQHF
cdr3_nt: TGTGCCACCAGTGATACAGGGTCGGCTAGCAATCAGCCCCAGCATTTT

cdr3_length: 17
clone_size: many
v_call: TRBV7-6
d_call: TRBD1
j_call: TRBJ1-1
cdr3_aa: CASSPRTGLAVPTEAFF
cdr3_nt: TGTGCCAGCAGCCCTCGGACAGGCCTAGCCGTGCCCACTGAAGCTTTCTTT

cdr3_length: 14
clone_size: NA
v_call: TRBV19
d_call: TRBD1
j_call: TRBJ2-2
cdr3_aa: CASTRDRGERELFF
cdr3_nt: TGTGCCAGTACCAGGGACAGGGGAGAGCGGGAGCTGTTTTTT

cdr3_length: 14
clone_size: NA
v_call: TRBV20-1
d_call: NA
j_call: TRBJ1-1
cdr3_aa: CSARDRSGRTEAFF
cdr3_nt: TGCAGTGCTAGAGATCGTTCAGGGAGGACTGAAGCTTTCTTT

cdr3_length: 12
clone_size: NA
v_call: TRBV6-2/TRBV6-3
d_call: NA
j_call: TRBJ2-3
cdr3_aa: CASATAGDTQYF
cdr3_nt: TGTGCCAGCGCGACAGCTGGAGATACGCAGTATTTT

cdr3_length: 15
clone_size: NA
v_call: TRBV4-1
d_call: TRBD2
j_call: TRBJ2-3
cdr3_aa: CASSPLGLARKEEYF
cdr3_nt: TGCGCCAGCAGCCCCTTGGGACTAGCGCGGAAGGAGGAGTATTTT

cdr3_length: 15
clone_size: NA
v_call: TRBV5-1
d_call: TRBD2
j_call: TRBJ2-1
cdr3_aa: CASTIAGRSYNEQFF
cdr3_nt: TGCGCCAGTACAATAGCGGGACGCTCCTACAATGAGCAGTTCTTC

cdr3_length: 15
clone_size: many
v_call: TRBV7-2
d_call: NA
j_call: TRBJ1-5
cdr3_aa: CASSLGPYSNQPQHF
cdr3_nt: TGTGCCAGCAGCTTAGGACCTTATAGCAATCAGCCCCAGCATTTT

cdr3_length: 12
clone_size: many
v_call: TRBV7-2
d_call: NA
j_call: TRBJ2-1
cdr3_aa: CASSPRQDEQFF
cdr3_nt: TGTGCCAGCAGCCCTCGACAGGATGAGCAGTTCTTC

cdr3_length: 15
clone_size: NA
v_call: TRBV5-1
d_call: TRBD1
j_call: TRBJ1-1
cdr3_aa: CASSSGQGFAAEAFF
cdr3_nt: TGCGCCAGCAGCTCGGGACAGGGCTTTGCAGCTGAAGCTTTCTTT

cdr3_length: 13
clone_size: few
v_call: TRBV29-1
d_call: NA
j_call: TRBJ2-1
cdr3_aa: CSAGTDLHNEQFF
cdr3_nt: TGCAGCGCGGGGACCGATCTTCACAATGAGCAGTTCTTC

cdr3_length: 15
clone_size: NA
v_call: TRBV7-2
d_call: TRBD2
j_call: TRBJ2-7
cdr3_aa: CASSFGASGSYEQYF
cdr3_nt: TGTGCCAGCAGCTTCGGGGCTAGCGGATCCTACGAGCAGTACTTC

cdr3_length: 17
clone_size: many
v_call: TRBV7-2
d_call: TRBD2
j_call: TRBJ2-5
cdr3_aa: CASSGGIRGGASETQYF
cdr3_nt: TGTGCCAGCAGCGGCGGTATTCGCGGGGGGGCCTCAGAGACCCAGTACTTC

cdr3_length: 13
clone_size: once
v_call: TRBV6-5
d_call: NA
j_call: TRBJ2-5
cdr3_aa: CASSYGRRETQYF
cdr3_nt: TGTGCCAGCAGTTACGGTAGAAGAGAGACCCAGTACTTC

cdr3_length: 14
clone_size: few
v_call: TRBV28
d_call: NA
j_call: TRBJ1-2
cdr3_aa: CASVRGVHNYGYTF
cdr3_nt: TGTGCCAGCGTCAGGGGCGTCCATAACTATGGCTACACCTTC

cdr3_length: 13
clone_size: NA
v_call: TRBV20-1
d_call: NA
j_call: TRBJ2-2
cdr3_aa: CSARTQGTGELFF
cdr3_nt: TGCAGTGCGCGGACCCAGGGAACCGGGGAGCTGTTTTTT

cdr3_length: 14
clone_size: many
v_call: TRBV7-8
d_call: NA
j_call: TRBJ1-1
cdr3_aa: CASSSLRVGTEAFF
cdr3_nt: TGTGCCAGCAGCTCTCTTCGTGTGGGGACTGAAGCTTTCTTT

cdr3_length: 12
clone_size: few
v_call: TRBV28
d_call: NA
j_call: TRBJ1-3
cdr3_aa: CASMKDGNTIYF
cdr3_nt: TGTGCCAGCATGAAGGATGGAAACACCATATATTTT

cdr3_length: 14
clone_size: many
v_call: TRBV12-3/TRBV12-4
d_call: NA
j_call: TRBJ2-3
cdr3_aa: CASSSKSSTDTQYF
cdr3_nt: TGTGCCAGCAGTTCCAAGTCAAGCACAGATACGCAGTATTTT

cdr3_length: 13
clone_size: NA
v_call: TRBV14
d_call: NA
j_call: TRBJ2-7
cdr3_aa: CASSLRETYEQYF
cdr3_nt: TGTGCCAGCAGCCTCCGGGAGACCTACGAGCAGTACTTC

cdr3_length: 15
clone_size: few
v_call: TRBV27
d_call: NA
j_call: TRBJ1-6
cdr3_aa: CASSPWTEYYSPLHF
cdr3_nt: TGTGCCAGCAGTCCATGGACAGAGTATTATTCACCCCTCCACTTT

cdr3_length: 17
clone_size: many
v_call: TRBV12-3/TRBV12-4
d_call: TRBD2
j_call: TRBJ2-4
cdr3_aa: CASSPPRLAGFRNIQYF
cdr3_nt: TGTGCCAGCAGTCCTCCTAGACTAGCGGGATTTAGGAACATTCAGTACTTC

cdr3_length: 13
clone_size: NA
v_call: TRBV6-6
d_call: NA
j_call: TRBJ1-1
cdr3_aa: CASRGTEDTEAFF
cdr3_nt: TGTGCCAGCAGGGGGACGGAGGACACTGAAGCTTTCTTT

cdr3_length: 16
clone_size: many
v_call: TRBV12-3/TRBV12-4
d_call: NA
j_call: TRBJ2-1
cdr3_aa: CASRNLYGASYNEQFF
cdr3_nt: TGTGCCAGTCGTAATCTATATGGGGCCTCCTACAATGAGCAGTTCTTC

cdr3_length: 14
clone_size: few
v_call: TRBV7-9
d_call: TRBD1
j_call: TRBJ1-6
cdr3_aa: CASSSTGRFAPLHF
cdr3_nt: TGTGCCAGCAGTTCGACAGGGAGGTTCGCACCCCTCCACTTT

cdr3_length: 18
clone_size: NA
v_call: TRBV4-1
d_call: NA
j_call: TRBJ1-2
cdr3_aa: CASSHRVVSGNLNYGYTF
cdr3_nt: TGCGCCAGCAGCCACCGGGTGGTCTCGGGCAACCTCAACTATGGCTACACCTTC